The 4 T cell receptor beta chains below all came from one sample that was sequenced in a study of T cells after yellow fever vaccination. TCRdb recomputed calls from the 5' RACE reads with MiXCR, one row per CDR3 protein. The data contain around 590,000 distinct CDR3 sequences, approximately 13% of them seen just once; the ten biggest clones take up 15%. Here the sequenced sample was PBMCs, taken on the day of the yellow fever booster vaccination. The receptors were gathered from a man aged 30 to 39 who received the YFV17D yellow fever vaccine.

This clonotype has a count of ten or more. This sequence joins TRBV7-9 and TRBJ2-7; the D is unclear. Between the trimmed V and J ends, which lost 8 bases and 7 bases, there was a span of 12 bases. CDR3 length: 11 amino acids. Germline lookup yields CDR1 SEHNR and CDR2 FQNEAQ (reference sequence). The CDR3 bases are TGTGCCAGCGGCCCCGGGTTTGAGCAGTACTTC. Translating gives CASGPGFEQYF.

CDR3 amino acids: CAISPRGGQETQYF. For the CDR3, the DNA is TGTGCCATCAGTCCCCGAGGAGGTCAAGAGACCCAGTACTTC. The chain carries TRBV10-3 and TRBJ2-5, with D tentatively TRBD2 (5 bases). The CDR3 has 14 amino acids. Germline V gene data show CDR1 as ENHRY and CDR2 as SYGVKD. V lost 5 bases and J 2 bases, leaving 12 bases between the germline ends.

This clonotype was recorded at least ten times. The rearrangement links TRBV27 to TRBJ2-3; no firm D call. The germline V gene has CDR1 MNHEY and CDR2 SMNVEV (reference sequence). V was shortened by 5 bases and J by 2 bases, with 11 bases between the two germline ends. The CDR3 runs 14 residues. This CDR3 is CASSPGLITDTQYF. Here the CDR3 DNA reads TGTGCCAGCAGTCCAGGCCTAATCACAGATACGCAGTATTTT.

This clonotype was detected many times. The rearrangement joins TRBV5-5 to TRBJ2-4; TRBD1 might be the D (6 bases). CDR1 is SGHKS and CDR2 is YYEKEE in the germline V gene (reference sequence). This CDR3 region has 14 residues. The ends were cut back, 5 bases at V and 3 bases at J, with 12 bases in the middle. Here the CDR3 reads CASSGGEGKNIQYF. Here the CDR3 DNA reads TGTGCCAGCAGTGGGGGCGAGGGCAAAAACATTCAGTACTTC.